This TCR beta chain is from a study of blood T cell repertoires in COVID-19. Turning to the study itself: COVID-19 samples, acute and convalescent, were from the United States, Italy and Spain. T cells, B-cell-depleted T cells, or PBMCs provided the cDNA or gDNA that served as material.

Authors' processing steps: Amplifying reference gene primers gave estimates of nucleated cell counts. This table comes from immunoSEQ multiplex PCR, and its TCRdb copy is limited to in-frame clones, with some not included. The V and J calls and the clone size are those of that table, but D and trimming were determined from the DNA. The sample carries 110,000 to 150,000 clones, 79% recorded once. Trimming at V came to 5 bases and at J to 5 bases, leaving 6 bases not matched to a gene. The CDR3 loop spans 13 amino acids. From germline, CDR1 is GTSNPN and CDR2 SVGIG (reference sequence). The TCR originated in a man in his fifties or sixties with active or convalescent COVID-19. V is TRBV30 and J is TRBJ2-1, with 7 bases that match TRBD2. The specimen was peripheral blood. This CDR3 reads CAWGRAGDNEQFF. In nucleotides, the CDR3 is TGTGCCTGGGGGCGGGCGGGGGACAATGAGCAGTTCTTC.